The present T cell receptor (beta chain) was sequenced within a study of response to subunit inactivated influenza vaccine listed by TCRdb under 2018. In the study overall: Deep quantitative T cell receptor repertoire profiling was used in the study to track responses to a trivalent subunit inactivated influenza vaccine.

Germline trimming: 2 bases from V, 2 bases from J; junction bases outside gene matches: 9. The CDR3 numbers 17 residues from cysteine through phenylalanine. The kept DNA is CDR3 alone, 51 bases in frame from the first base. The germline V gene sets CDR1 to MNHEY and CDR2 to SVGEGT. General conclusions and limits of the study: The authors proposed that each seasonal influenza vaccination may bring in only a limited number of new T cells.

Libraries were constructed by RT-PCR. The data were produced on an Illumina HiSeq 2500. TCRdb redid the processing of the public reads, applying fastp at Q25 and MiXCR, and retained in-frame beta chains. All rows with the same CDR3 protein become a single entry with the most common DNA and genes. This sample gives hundreds of thousands of distinct CDR3 sequences in total; 16% of them show up just once. The ten largest account for approximately 3% of the sample. This clonotype was counted a few times. Its antigen is still unknown. No quality values exist for individual bases; no much larger clone is one base distant.

The specimen was CD4+ T cells sorted from PBMCs, collected less than 25 months after vaccination. The sequence links TRBV6-2 or TRBV6-3 to TRBJ2-5, and 9 junctional nucleotides match TRBD1. This sequence originates from a man between 45 and 75 years old who received an inactivated influenza vaccine. Donor details come from another sample of the same person, matched by shared clones. The sequenced DNA: TGTGCCAGCAGTTACGCAACCGGGACAGGGTATCAAGAGACCCAGTACTTC. This encodes CASSYATGTGYQETQYF.